A selection of T cell receptor beta chains follows, all from one sample in a study of PD-1 blockade in mismatch repair-deficient tumors. Clones were read by immunoSEQ multiplex PCR, and TCRdb kept only the in-frame ones, dropping some. This table has 40,000 to 60,000 clones, 77% appearing once. Material: PBMCs, obtained before pembrolizumab treatment. These receptors all stem from an adult with mismatch repair-deficient cancer. CDR3s include the opening cysteine and the closing phenylalanine or tryptophan. Each record gives: clone size, D gene, V gene, J gene, CDR3 protein, CDR3 DNA. The D gene is left open where the match is weak. Not every row has a clone size; where given, it reads once, few, many or a size class.

-	-	TRBV19	TRBJ2-5	CASSLSSALQETQYF	TGTGCCAGTAGTCTCTCCAGTGCCCTCCAAGAGACCCAGTACTTC
-	-	TRBV4-3	TRBJ1-5	CASSQDPHGTKVSNQPQHF	TGCGCCAGCAGCCAAGATCCCCACGGGACAAAAGTTAGCAATCAGCCCCAGCATTTT
-	-	TRBV2	TRBJ2-3	CASSLNRAQYF	TGTGCCAGCAGTTTAAACCGGGCGCAGTATTTT
-	TRBD2	TRBV5-6	TRBJ2-5	CASSVLLAGEETQYF	TGTGCCAGCAGCGTGTTACTAGCGGGAGAAGAGACCCAGTACTTC
-	-	TRBV25-1	TRBJ2-2	CASLTGLAGWDTGELFF	TGTGCCAGCCTCACCGGGCTGGCTGGCTGGGACACCGGGGAGCTGTTTTTT
-	TRBD2	TRBV27	TRBJ2-5	CASSLREGGASGTQYF	TGTGCCAGCAGTTTACGGGAGGGGGGAGCGTCAGGGACCCAGTACTTC
-	TRBD2	TRBV6-5	TRBJ2-5	CASSSGTSGRGETQYF	TGTGCCAGCAGTTCCGGGACTAGCGGGAGAGGGGAGACCCAGTACTTC
-	-	TRBV15	TRBJ2-1	CATSRVGPYNEQFF	TGTGCCACCAGCAGAGTTGGCCCGTACAATGAGCAGTTCTTC
-	-	TRBV7-3	TRBJ1-1	CASSPGREITEAFF	TGTGCCAGCAGCCCCGGCAGGGAGATCACTGAAGCTTTCTTT
-	-	TRBV7-3	TRBJ2-7	CASAPGTGASSYEQYF	TGTGCCAGCGCCCCAGGTACGGGGGCAAGCTCCTACGAGCAGTACTTC
few	-	TRBV7-9	TRBJ1-1	CASSARQRNTEAFF	TGTGCCAGCAGCGCTAGACAGAGGAACACTGAAGCTTTCTTT
-	-	TRBV11-2	TRBJ2-5	CASSPWRGEETQYF	TGTGCCAGCAGCCCCTGGAGGGGGGAAGAGACCCAGTACTTC
-	TRBD1	TRBV19	TRBJ2-2	CASRLQGVNTGELFF	TGTGCCAGTAGATTACAGGGGGTGAACACCGGGGAGCTGTTTTTT
-	TRBD2	TRBV5-4	TRBJ2-1	CASSLGGTSGDNEQFF	TGTGCCAGCAGCTTGGGAGGGACTAGCGGAGACAATGAGCAGTTCTTC
-	-	TRBV10-1	TRBJ2-7	CASLAKRSYEQYF	TGCGCCAGCCTGGCCAAGCGGTCCTACGAGCAGTACTTC
-	-	TRBV19	TRBJ2-7	CASKGGRYVEQYF	TGTGCCAGTAAGGGAGGACGGTACGTGGAGCAGTACTTC
-	TRBD1	TRBV30	TRBJ1-1	CAWSTGTGRFF	TGTGCCTGGAGTACGGGGACAGGGAGATTCTTT
-	-	TRBV29-1	TRBJ1-1	CSGRGQEVGAFF	TGCAGCGGAAGAGGGCAGGAGGTTGGCGCTTTCTTT